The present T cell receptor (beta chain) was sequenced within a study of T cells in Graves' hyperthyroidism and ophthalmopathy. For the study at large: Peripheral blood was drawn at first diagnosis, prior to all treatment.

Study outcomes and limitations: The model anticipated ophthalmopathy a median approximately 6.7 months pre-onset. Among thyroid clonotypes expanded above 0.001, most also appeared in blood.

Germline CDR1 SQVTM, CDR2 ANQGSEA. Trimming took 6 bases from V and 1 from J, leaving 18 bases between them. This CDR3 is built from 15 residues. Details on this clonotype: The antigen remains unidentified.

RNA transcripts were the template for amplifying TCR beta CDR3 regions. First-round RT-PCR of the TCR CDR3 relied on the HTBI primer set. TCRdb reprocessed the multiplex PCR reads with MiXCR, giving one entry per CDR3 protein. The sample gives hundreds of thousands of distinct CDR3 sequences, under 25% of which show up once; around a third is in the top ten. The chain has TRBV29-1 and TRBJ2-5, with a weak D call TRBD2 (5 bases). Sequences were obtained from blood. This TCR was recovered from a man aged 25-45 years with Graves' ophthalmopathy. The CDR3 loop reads CSVQSGRGPQETQYF. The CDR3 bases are TGCAGCGTCCAAAGCGGACGAGGACCCCAAGAGACCCAGTACTTC.